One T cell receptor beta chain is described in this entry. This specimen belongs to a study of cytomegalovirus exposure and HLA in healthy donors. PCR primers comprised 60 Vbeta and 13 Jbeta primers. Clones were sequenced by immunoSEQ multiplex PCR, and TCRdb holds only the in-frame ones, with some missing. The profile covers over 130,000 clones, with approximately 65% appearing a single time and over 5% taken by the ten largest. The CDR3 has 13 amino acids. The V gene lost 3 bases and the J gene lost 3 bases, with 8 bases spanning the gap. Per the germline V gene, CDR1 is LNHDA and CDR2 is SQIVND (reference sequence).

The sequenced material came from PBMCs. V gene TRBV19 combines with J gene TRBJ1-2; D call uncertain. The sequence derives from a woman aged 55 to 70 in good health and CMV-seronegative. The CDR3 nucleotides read TGTGCCAGTAGTATCGGTCGGGACTATGGCTACACCTTC. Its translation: CASSIGRDYGYTF.